What follows describes a single TCR beta chain. Sequencing of TCR beta was performed on blood CD8+ and CD4+ T cells. This entry belongs to a study of CD8 T cells in Susac syndrome. Random hexamers primed reverse transcription of about 0.45 to 1 ug RNA. TCRdb recomputed calls from the immunoSEQ multiplex PCR reads with MiXCR, one row per CDR3 protein. The data contain approximately 75,000 distinct CDR3 sequences, 95% of them singletons. V was trimmed by 3 bases and J by 2 bases, leaving 10 bases between them. Germline values: CDR1 MNHEY, CDR2 SMNVEV (reference sequence). CDR3 size: 14 residues. This TCR came from a human donor in good health. The specimen sequenced was CD8+ T cells from PBMCs. J is TRBJ1-1 and V is TRBV27, with D tentatively TRBD1 (6 bases). The CDR3 is CASSFFRGNTEAFF. For the CDR3, the DNA is TGTGCCAGCAGTTTCTTCAGGGGTAACACTGAAGCTTTCTTT.